Listed below are T cell receptor beta chains from one sample, sequenced in a study of T-cell memory formation after mild COVID-19. TCRdb processed the 5' RACE reads anew with MiXCR; each CDR3 protein has one entry. The sample comprises hundreds of thousands of distinct CDR3 sequences, roughly 16% of which are singletons, and 23% rests with the top ten. The sample comprised PBMCs or a T cell subset sorted from them (not recorded which). Receptors originate from a man aged 18 to 29 who had mild COVID-19 (a few samples of this study predate the infection). Cell type and time point are not known. Each CDR3 is given with its conserved first and last residue. A D gene is named only where the DNA matches it firmly. Part of the rows lack a size; the others show once, few, many or a class for expanded clones.

v_call	j_call	d_call	clone_size	cdr3_nt	cdr3_aa
TRBV12-3/TRBV12-4	TRBJ2-3	.	few	TGTGCCAGCACGCCACAGGAGGGAAATACGCAGTATTTT	CASTPQEGNTQYF
TRBV5-1	TRBJ1-6	.	.	TGCGCCAGCAGCTCCTATACTAAGGGACACCCTTATTCACCCCTCCACTTT	CASSSYTKGHPYSPLHF
TRBV20-1	TRBJ2-2	TRBD1	.	TGCAGTGCTAGGCATATTACAGGGGTGGGCACCGGGGAGCTGTTTTTT	CSARHITGVGTGELFF
TRBV5-1	TRBJ1-5	.	.	TGCGCCAGCAGCTTGGACGGGGAGGAACAGCCCCAGCATTTT	CASSLDGEEQPQHF
TRBV7-2	TRBJ2-7	.	few	TGTGCCAGCAGCTCGGCGGGACCAGGACCCTACGAGCAGTACTTC	CASSSAGPGPYEQYF
TRBV7-8	TRBJ2-2	.	few	TGTGCCAGCACCTTGTGGGACCGCGGGGAGCTGTTTTTT	CASTLWDRGELFF
TRBV7-3	TRBJ2-4	TRBD1	.	TGTGCCAGCAGCTTAACCGGACAGGGGATTCAGTACTTC	CASSLTGQGIQYF
TRBV5-1	TRBJ2-2	.	few	TGCGCCAGCAGCTTGGCGGGTGGCGGGGCCGCGAACACCGGGGAGCTGTTTTTT	CASSLAGGGAANTGELFF
TRBV20-1	TRBJ1-5	.	.	TGCAGTGCTAGTAACGGATACAGGAATCAGCCCCAGCATTTT	CSASNGYRNQPQHF
TRBV5-5	TRBJ2-3	.	.	TGTGCCAGCAGCTTCCGGGTCAGGAGCACAGATACGCAGTATTTT	CASSFRVRSTDTQYF
TRBV20-1	TRBJ1-5	.	.	TGCAGTGCTAGAGAGTCAGGGAATCAGCCCCAGCATTTT	CSARESGNQPQHF
TRBV19	TRBJ1-5	.	.	TGTGCCAGTAGCGAATATTCGTCCCAGCATTTT	CASSEYSSQHF
TRBV11-2	TRBJ2-1	TRBD1	.	TGTGCCAGCAGCCAGGGGGACAGGGGTCACAATGAGCAGTTCTTC	CASSQGDRGHNEQFF
TRBV7-9	TRBJ2-1	TRBD2	few	TGTGCCAGCAACAGCGGGGGCAGGGCACATGAGCAGTTCTTC	CASNSGGRAHEQFF
TRBV29-1	TRBJ2-2	TRBD1	many	TGCAGCGCTGGGACAGGGAGCCGTGCCGGGGAGCTGTTTTTT	CSAGTGSRAGELFF
TRBV6-5	TRBJ2-5	.	few	TGTGCCAGCAGTTACCTGGGGTCCGCCGGAGAGACCCAGTACTTC	CASSYLGSAGETQYF
TRBV29-1	TRBJ1-2	.	few	TGCAGCGTTGAGCCCAGGCTAGCTGACTATGGCTACACCTTC	CSVEPRLADYGYTF
TRBV3-1	TRBJ1-6	.	.	TGTGCCAGCAGCCATGAGAAGAATTCACCCCTCCACTTT	CASSHEKNSPLHF
TRBV7-9	TRBJ2-1	.	few	TGTGCCAGCAGCGCCGACTCATTTGGTGAGCAGTTCTTC	CASSADSFGEQFF
TRBV29-1	TRBJ2-5	.	many	TGCAGCGTTGAGGGGAACCAAGAGACCCAGTACTTC	CSVEGNQETQYF